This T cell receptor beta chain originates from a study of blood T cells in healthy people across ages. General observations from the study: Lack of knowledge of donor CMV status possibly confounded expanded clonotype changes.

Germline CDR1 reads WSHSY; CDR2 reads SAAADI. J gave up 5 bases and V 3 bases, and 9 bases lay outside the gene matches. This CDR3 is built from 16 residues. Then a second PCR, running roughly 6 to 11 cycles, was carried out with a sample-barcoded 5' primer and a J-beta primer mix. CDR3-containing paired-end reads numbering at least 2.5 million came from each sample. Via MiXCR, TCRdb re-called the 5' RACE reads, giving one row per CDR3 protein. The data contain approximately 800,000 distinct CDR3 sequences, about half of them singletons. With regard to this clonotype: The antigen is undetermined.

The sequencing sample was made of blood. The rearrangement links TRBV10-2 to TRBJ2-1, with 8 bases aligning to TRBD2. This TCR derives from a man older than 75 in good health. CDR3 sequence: CASSEGGAGVNNEQFF. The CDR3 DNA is TGCGCCAGCAGTGAAGGGGGAGCGGGAGTGAACAATGAGCAGTTCTTC.